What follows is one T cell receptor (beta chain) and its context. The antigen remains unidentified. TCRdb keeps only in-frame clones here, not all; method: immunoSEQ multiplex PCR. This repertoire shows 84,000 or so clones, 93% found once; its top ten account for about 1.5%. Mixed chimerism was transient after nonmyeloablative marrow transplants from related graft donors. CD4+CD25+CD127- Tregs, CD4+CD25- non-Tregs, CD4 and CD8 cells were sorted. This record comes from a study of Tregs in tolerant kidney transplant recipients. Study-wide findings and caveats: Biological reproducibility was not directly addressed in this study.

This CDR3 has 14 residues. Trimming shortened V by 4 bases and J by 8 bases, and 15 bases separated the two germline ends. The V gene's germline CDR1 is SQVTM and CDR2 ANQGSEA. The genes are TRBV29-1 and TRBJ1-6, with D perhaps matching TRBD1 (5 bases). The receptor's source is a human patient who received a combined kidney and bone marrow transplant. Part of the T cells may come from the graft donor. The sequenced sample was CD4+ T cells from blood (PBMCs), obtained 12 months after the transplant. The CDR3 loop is CSVATGTSDSPLHF. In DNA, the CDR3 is TGCAGCGTTGCTACCGGGACTTCGGATTCACCCCTCCACTTT.